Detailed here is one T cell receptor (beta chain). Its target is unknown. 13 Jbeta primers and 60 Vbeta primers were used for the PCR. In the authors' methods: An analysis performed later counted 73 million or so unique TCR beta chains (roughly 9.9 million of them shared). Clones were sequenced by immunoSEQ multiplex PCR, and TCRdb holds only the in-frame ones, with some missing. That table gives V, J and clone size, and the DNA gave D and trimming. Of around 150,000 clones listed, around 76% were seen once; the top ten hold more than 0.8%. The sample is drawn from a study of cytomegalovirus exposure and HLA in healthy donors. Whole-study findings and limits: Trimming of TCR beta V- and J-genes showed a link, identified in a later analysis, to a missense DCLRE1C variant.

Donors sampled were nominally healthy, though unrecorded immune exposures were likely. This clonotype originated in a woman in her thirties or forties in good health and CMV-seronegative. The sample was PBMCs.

CDR3 amino acids: CASSVLDPGELFF. Here the CDR3 DNA reads TGTGCCAGCAGCGTTCTAGATCCCGGGGAGCTGTTTTTT. The chain uses TRBV2 and TRBJ2-2; D is ambiguous. The CDR3 sequence is 13 residues long. Trimming cost V 6 bases and J 6 bases, with 11 bases left between them. CDR1 is SNHLY and CDR2 is FYNNEI in the germline V gene.